One sample yielded the 9 T cell receptor beta chains listed below, sequenced in a study of identifying expanded T cells in peripheral blood. Libraries were prepared by immunoSEQ multiplex PCR; TCRdb keeps only in-frame clonotypes and omits some of them. Here the sample spans over 90,000 clones, roughly 88% being singletons. The specimen sequenced was blood. The origin of the receptors is a person aged 18 to 75 in good health.

The rearrangement uses TRBV7-9 and TRBJ2-1; D remains unclear. CDR1 is SEHNR and CDR2 is FQNEAQ in the germline V gene (reference sequence). V lost 1 base and J lost 6, with 4 bases in between. This CDR3 spans 12 amino acids. Here the CDR3 DNA reads TGTGCCAGCAGCTTAGTCACCAATGAGCAGTTCTTC. Its protein is CASSLVTNEQFF.

The chain uses TRBV2 and TRBJ1-2; TRBD1 is a possible D gene (6 bases). This CDR3 has 14 residues. The germline V and J ends were trimmed by 4 bases and 6 bases, with 15 bases remaining between them. Germline CDR1 and CDR2: SNHLY and FYNNEI. The CDR3 bases are TGTGCCAGCAGTGGCACAGGGCCCTCCAATGGCTACACCTTC. Translated: CASSGTGPSNGYTF. The whole variable domain, filled in from reference TRBV2 and TRBJ1-2, reads EPEVTQTPSHQVTQMGQEVILRCVPISNHLYFYWYRQILGQKVEFLVSFYNNEISEKSEIFDDQFSVERPDGSNFTLKIRSTKLEDSAMYFCASSGTGPSNGYTFGSGTRLTVV.

J is TRBJ2-7 and V is TRBV7-9; TRBD1 might be the D (5 bases). Germline V gene lookup returns CDR1 SEHNR and CDR2 FQNEAQ (reference sequence). This CDR3 has 16 amino acids. Trimming took 5 bases from V and 2 from J, leaving 19 bases between them. The CDR3 loop is CASSPPRFGRAYEQYF. CDR3 nucleotide sequence: TGTGCCAGCAGCCCCCCTAGGTTTGGCAGGGCCTACGAGCAGTACTTC.

The chain uses TRBV10-3 and TRBJ2-5; D may correspond to TRBD1 or TRBD2 (5 bases each). Trimming took 2 bases from V and 5 from J, leaving 12 bases between them. The CDR3 contains 14 residues. CDR1 ENHRY and CDR2 SYGVKD come from the germline V gene. The CDR3 spells CAISEDLEGETQYF. The CDR3 bases are TGTGCCATCAGTGAGGACTTAGAGGGGGAGACCCAGTACTTC.

The chain is built from TRBV7-3 and TRBJ2-1; 10 bases are a match to TRBD2. The trim removed 2 bases at V and 7 bases at J, leaving 11 bases unmatched. This CDR3 contains 17 residues. Germline-derived CDR1 and CDR2 are SGHTA and FQGTGA. The CDR3 loop reads CASSLQASGGPGNEQFF. The CDR3 DNA sequence: TGTGCCAGCAGCTTACAGGCTAGCGGGGGCCCCGGGAATGAGCAGTTCTTC.

The V call is TRBV6-5, the J call TRBJ1-2; D is uncertain. Trimming shortened V by 10 bases and J by 4 bases, and 19 bases separated the two germline ends. Germline CDR1 and CDR2: MNHEY and SVGAGI. The CDR3 is 14 amino acids. The chain's CDR3 is CATLPSGFPYGYTF. CDR3 sequence (DNA): TGTGCCACCCTCCCGAGCGGCTTCCCCTATGGCTACACCTTC.

In this sample, this clone turned up a few times. V is TRBV30 and J is TRBJ2-7; D remains unclear. The V end lost 0 bases, the J end lost 5 bases, and 8 bases lay between the germline ends. The CDR3 is 12 residues long. Germline assignment: CDR1 GTSNPN and CDR2 SVGIG (reference sequence). The CDR3 DNA reads TGTGCCTGGAGTGTACATGGGGACGAGCAGTACTTC. Translation: CAWSVHGDEQYF.

The gene calls are TRBV2 and TRBJ1-4; D gene ambiguous. Germline V gene lookup returns CDR1 SNHLY and CDR2 FYNNEI. CDR3 length equals 15 residues. V lost 4 bases, J lost 3 bases, and 12 bases lay in between. CDR3 in DNA: TGTGCCAGCAGTGTGCGGACTGGACCTAATGAAAAACTGTTTTTT. Protein: CASSVRTGPNEKLFF.

V gene TRBV30 combines with J gene TRBJ1-6; perhaps TRBD1 as D (5 bases). Germline lookup yields CDR1 GTSNPN and CDR2 SVGIG (reference sequence). The CDR3 is 13 amino acids. V lost 5 bases and J lost 7, with 12 bases in between. CDR3 DNA sequence: TGTGCCTGGGGCAGGGAAAGCAATTCACCCCTCCACTTT. Translating it yields CAWGRESNSPLHF.